These T cell receptor beta chains were read from a single sample in a study of T cell responses to AZD1222 COVID-19 vaccine. Sequenced by immunoSEQ multiplex PCR; TCRdb stores in-frame clones only, minus some. The sample has 130,000 or so clones; roughly 93% are singletons. The sequencing here drew on peripheral blood, taken on day 0 of MenACWY control vaccination. The origin of the receptors is an adult in good health. Each CDR3 is given with its conserved first and last residue. Each record gives: D gene, clone size, J gene, V gene, CDR3 protein, CDR3 DNA. D genes are given only for firm matches. A clone size is listed for some rows: how often the clone was seen (once, few, many), or a class if it is expanded.

D gene: -
clone size: -
J gene: TRBJ1-1
V gene: TRBV2
CDR3 protein: CASSPRGITEAFF
CDR3 DNA: TGTGCCAGCAGTCCTAGGGGCATTACTGAAGCTTTCTTT

D gene: -
clone size: -
J gene: TRBJ2-7
V gene: TRBV4-2
CDR3 protein: CASSQGGSRASYEQYF
CDR3 DNA: TGTGCCAGCAGCCAAGGTGGAAGCAGGGCCTCCTACGAGCAGTACTTC

D gene: -
clone size: -
J gene: TRBJ2-7
V gene: TRBV2
CDR3 protein: CASMYEPPEQYF
CDR3 DNA: TGTGCCAGCATGTATGAGCCCCCCGAGCAGTACTTC

D gene: -
clone size: -
J gene: TRBJ2-1
V gene: TRBV11-2
CDR3 protein: CASSLIQGYYNEQFF
CDR3 DNA: TGTGCCAGCAGCTTGATTCAGGGCTACTACAATGAGCAGTTCTTC

D gene: -
clone size: -
J gene: TRBJ1-1
V gene: TRBV21-1
CDR3 protein: CASSPQLRESGNTEAFF
CDR3 DNA: TGTGCCAGCAGCCCCCAACTCCGGGAGTCGGGGAACACTGAAGCTTTCTTT

D gene: -
clone size: -
J gene: TRBJ2-7
V gene: TRBV28
CDR3 protein: CASSPGSGGPYYEQYF
CDR3 DNA: TGTGCCAGCAGTCCCGGTTCTGGGGGCCCCTACTACGAGCAGTACTTC

D gene: -
clone size: -
J gene: TRBJ1-2
V gene: TRBV29-1
CDR3 protein: CSVWDSPGYGYTF
CDR3 DNA: TGCAGCGTTTGGGACTCCCCCGGCTATGGCTACACCTTC

D gene: TRBD2
clone size: -
J gene: TRBJ2-1
V gene: TRBV4-2
CDR3 protein: CASSQDPIAGVSNEQFF
CDR3 DNA: TGTGCCAGCAGCCAAGACCCGATAGCGGGAGTGTCCAATGAGCAGTTCTTC

D gene: TRBD2
clone size: -
J gene: TRBJ2-7
V gene: TRBV5-5
CDR3 protein: CASSLATSDVYEQYF
CDR3 DNA: TGTGCCAGCAGCTTGGCCACTAGCGACGTCTACGAGCAGTACTTC

D gene: TRBD2
clone size: -
J gene: TRBJ2-3
V gene: TRBV15
CDR3 protein: CATSISGGAMNTQYF
CDR3 DNA: TGTGCCACCAGCATCTCCGGGGGGGCCATGAATACGCAGTATTTT

D gene: -
clone size: once
J gene: TRBJ1-1
V gene: TRBV5-4
CDR3 protein: CASSLEPVMNTEAFF
CDR3 DNA: TGTGCCAGCAGCTTGGAACCGGTTATGAACACTGAAGCTTTCTTT

D gene: -
clone size: -
J gene: TRBJ1-2
V gene: TRBV12-5
CDR3 protein: CASGFDSYGYTF
CDR3 DNA: TGTGCTAGTGGTTTTGACAGCTATGGCTACACCTTC

D gene: -
clone size: -
J gene: TRBJ1-6
V gene: TRBV30
CDR3 protein: CAWCTGQLDSPLHF
CDR3 DNA: TGTGCCTGGTGTACCGGACAGTTGGATTCACCCCTCCACTTT

D gene: -
clone size: -
J gene: TRBJ2-2
V gene: TRBV4-1
CDR3 protein: CASSQAGTGELFF
CDR3 DNA: TGCGCCAGCAGCCAAGCCGGCACCGGGGAGCTGTTTTTT

D gene: -
clone size: -
J gene: TRBJ1-1
V gene: TRBV4-1
CDR3 protein: CASSQGARMNTEAFF
CDR3 DNA: TGCGCCAGCAGCCAAGGGGCCAGAATGAACACTGAAGCTTTCTTT

D gene: -
clone size: -
J gene: TRBJ2-3
V gene: TRBV7-3
CDR3 protein: CASSLTPSGDTQYF
CDR3 DNA: TGTGCCAGCAGCTTAACGCCATCCGGAGATACGCAGTATTTT

D gene: -
clone size: -
J gene: TRBJ1-3
V gene: TRBV6-6
CDR3 protein: CASRTSSGNTIYF
CDR3 DNA: TGTGCCAGCAGAACAAGCTCTGGAAACACCATATATTTT

D gene: TRBD1
clone size: -
J gene: TRBJ1-2
V gene: TRBV28
CDR3 protein: CASSLFGQGEIYGYTF
CDR3 DNA: TGTGCCAGCAGTTTATTCGGCCAGGGGGAAATCTATGGCTACACCTTC

D gene: TRBD1
clone size: -
J gene: TRBJ2-3
V gene: TRBV9
CDR3 protein: CASSTGENTQYF
CDR3 DNA: TGTGCCAGCAGCACAGGGGAAAATACGCAGTATTTT

D gene: -
clone size: few
J gene: TRBJ1-2
V gene: TRBV7-2
CDR3 protein: CASSLGSVGPNYGYTF
CDR3 DNA: TGTGCCAGCAGCTTAGGTTCGGTGGGACCTAACTATGGCTACACCTTC

D gene: -
clone size: -
J gene: TRBJ2-7
V gene: TRBV6-6
CDR3 protein: CASSSTHGNYEQYF
CDR3 DNA: TGTGCCAGCAGCTCGACTCACGGCAACTACGAGCAGTACTTC

D gene: TRBD2
clone size: once
J gene: TRBJ2-5
V gene: TRBV5-1
CDR3 protein: CASSLGLAGALQETQYF
CDR3 DNA: TGCGCCAGCAGCTTGGGCCTAGCGGGGGCCCTCCAAGAGACCCAGTACTTC

D gene: -
clone size: few
J gene: TRBJ1-1
V gene: TRBV6-5
CDR3 protein: CASSYSGGLNTEAFF
CDR3 DNA: TGTGCCAGCAGTTACTCGGGGGGACTGAACACTGAAGCTTTCTTT

D gene: -
clone size: few
J gene: TRBJ1-2
V gene: TRBV7-9
CDR3 protein: CASSFSIDGYTF
CDR3 DNA: TGTGCCAGCAGCTTCAGTATCGATGGCTACACCTTC

D gene: -
clone size: few
J gene: TRBJ2-1
V gene: TRBV4-1
CDR3 protein: CASSQESEQFF
CDR3 DNA: TGCGCCAGCAGCCAAGAGAGTGAGCAGTTCTTC

D gene: -
clone size: -
J gene: TRBJ2-7
V gene: TRBV27
CDR3 protein: CASSYGPDYEQYF
CDR3 DNA: TGTGCCAGCAGTTATGGCCCTGACTACGAGCAGTACTTC

D gene: -
clone size: -
J gene: TRBJ2-7
V gene: TRBV7-9
CDR3 protein: CASSSPGDTYEQYF
CDR3 DNA: TGTGCCAGCAGCTCCCCAGGGGATACTTACGAGCAGTACTTC

D gene: -
clone size: -
J gene: TRBJ2-7
V gene: TRBV3-1/TRBV3-2
CDR3 protein: CASSQGGGIPYEQYF
CDR3 DNA: TGTGCCAGCAGCCAAGGGGGCGGGATACCCTACGAGCAGTACTTC

D gene: -
clone size: -
J gene: TRBJ1-5
V gene: TRBV7-2
CDR3 protein: CASSRQSFSNQPQHF
CDR3 DNA: TGTGCCAGCTCCCGACAGTCGTTTAGCAATCAGCCCCAGCATTTT

D gene: -
clone size: -
J gene: TRBJ2-1
V gene: TRBV20-1
CDR3 protein: CSASQSYNEQFF
CDR3 DNA: TGCAGTGCTAGTCAGTCCTACAATGAGCAGTTCTTC

D gene: -
clone size: -
J gene: TRBJ1-5
V gene: TRBV28
CDR3 protein: CASSLDHRAHQPQHF
CDR3 DNA: TGTGCCAGCAGTTTAGACCACAGGGCCCATCAGCCCCAGCATTTT

D gene: -
clone size: -
J gene: TRBJ2-3
V gene: TRBV19
CDR3 protein: CASSSRSGSITDTQYF
CDR3 DNA: TGTGCCAGTAGTTCGCGATCTGGGTCTATCACAGATACGCAGTATTTT

D gene: -
clone size: -
J gene: TRBJ1-3
V gene: TRBV9
CDR3 protein: CASSEGPSPGNTIYF
CDR3 DNA: TGTGCCAGCAGCGAGGGTCCATCTCCTGGAAACACCATATATTTT

D gene: TRBD2
clone size: -
J gene: TRBJ2-7
V gene: TRBV7-9
CDR3 protein: CASVGGTYNEQYF
CDR3 DNA: TGTGCCAGTGTGGGAGGGACGTATAACGAGCAGTACTTC

D gene: TRBD2
clone size: -
J gene: TRBJ2-2
V gene: TRBV27
CDR3 protein: CASRPLAVTNTGELFF
CDR3 DNA: TGTGCCAGCAGGCCACTAGCGGTGACGAACACCGGGGAGCTGTTTTTT

D gene: -
clone size: -
J gene: TRBJ2-1
V gene: TRBV6-5
CDR3 protein: CASSSTGSYNEQFF
CDR3 DNA: TGTGCCAGCAGTTCGACTGGTTCCTACAATGAGCAGTTCTTC

D gene: -
clone size: -
J gene: TRBJ2-1
V gene: TRBV27
CDR3 protein: CASSADYLSYNEQFF
CDR3 DNA: TGTGCCAGCAGTGCGGACTACCTGTCCTACAATGAGCAGTTCTTC

D gene: TRBD1
clone size: -
J gene: TRBJ1-2
V gene: TRBV5-4
CDR3 protein: CASSLGDSYYGYTF
CDR3 DNA: TGTGCCAGCAGCTTGGGGGACAGCTATTATGGCTACACCTTC

D gene: -
clone size: few
J gene: TRBJ1-1
V gene: TRBV7-9
CDR3 protein: CASSPPRGDYTEAFF
CDR3 DNA: TGTGCCAGCAGCCCACCTCGTGGGGATTACACTGAAGCTTTCTTT

D gene: -
clone size: -
J gene: TRBJ2-7
V gene: TRBV19
CDR3 protein: CASSINEGGSYEQYF
CDR3 DNA: TGTGCCAGTAGTATAAATGAGGGGGGCTCCTACGAGCAGTACTTC

D gene: -
clone size: -
J gene: TRBJ1-2
V gene: TRBV6-5
CDR3 protein: CASSPGNYGYTF
CDR3 DNA: TGTGCCAGCAGCCCGGGGAACTATGGCTACACCTTC

D gene: -
clone size: -
J gene: TRBJ2-3
V gene: TRBV7-9
CDR3 protein: CASSLKGVSTDTQYF
CDR3 DNA: TGTGCCAGCAGCTTAAAGGGAGTAAGCACAGATACGCAGTATTTT